This T cell receptor beta chain came from a study of blood T cells in healthy people across ages (dated by TCRdb to between 2014 and 2017). Concerning the study at large: In model experiments, template switching captured about one uniquely barcoded TCR beta cDNA molecule for every two T cells. Using deep sequencing normalized with unique cDNA molecular identifiers, the study measured how TCR beta repertoire diversity changes with age. Donors were grouped into four age groups: young (average roughly 17 years), middle-aged (39), aged (around 60) and long-lived (82). To avoid experimental bias, donors of different ages were spread randomly across the sequencing lanes. Two additional independent replicas of 1 million unique cDNA reads from the same blood draw were analyzed for two donors (one aged 18 to 30 and one aged 80 or older). On the study overall, not on this receptor specifically: Observed TCR beta diversity correlated strongly with the percentage of naive T cells measured by flow cytometry. Because profiling used bulk unsorted PBMCs, naive and antigen-experienced compartments could not be compared conclusively. Because donor CMV infection status was unknown, age-related changes in expanded clonotypes were potentially confounded. Total diversity estimates from one million sequenced T cells were considered lower bounds and underestimates. Observed TCR beta diversity per million T cells fell roughly linearly with age, and a significant reduction was already apparent by age around 44. Compared with the aged group, the long-lived group had more naive CD4+ T cells, fewer expanded clones and increased TCR diversity, a pattern suggesting age selection.

A word on this clonotype: Its antigen is unknown. No quality values exist for individual bases; no much larger clone is one base distant.

V trim: 0 bases; J trim: 5 bases; unmatched bases: 5. The germline V gene encodes CDR1 SGDLS and CDR2 YYNGEE. From cysteine to phenylalanine, the CDR3 is 15 amino acids long. The CDR3 DNA has 45 bases and is translated from base 1. Donors were 30 to 45 systemically healthy Caucasian individuals from Russia aged roughly 6 to 90 years. Each donor gave roughly 9.5 milliliters of peripheral blood, collected into EDTA-treated Vacutainer tubes. Ficoll-Paque density-gradient centrifugation was used to isolate PBMCs, with at least 7 million obtained per sample. Total RNA was extracted from PBMCs with Trizol reagent, with at least 5.5 micrograms obtained per sample. The percentages of naive CD45RAhigh/CD27high T cells were determined by flow cytometry on a PBMC aliquot from every donor. Libraries were prepared through 5' RACE. TCRdb records Illumina HiSeq 2500 as the sequencer. The second PCR ran for about 7 to 11 cycles and used a J-beta primer mix along with a sample-barcoded 5' primer. Each TCR beta cDNA molecule received a unique molecular identifier from a template-switch 5' adaptor carrying 12 random nucleotides. At least 3 million CDR3-containing paired-end reads were obtained from each sample. First-strand cDNA synthesis was performed from all RNA using the Mint cDNA synthesis kit, with priming by a TRBC-specific oligonucleotide. Following uracil-DNA glycosylase treatment, all cDNA underwent a first 18-cycle PCR with the universal primers M1SS and BC2_uni_R. The authors' pipeline ran thus. Each sample was normalized by randomly selecting 1 million high-quality reads, each carrying a distinct molecular identifier. Instead of being binned into consensus sequences, reads that shared molecular identifiers were thrown out. CDR3 identification, clonotype clustering and error correction used MiTCR with a Q25 quality threshold and the strictest error-elimination algorithm. Lower-bound total TCR beta diversity was estimated with a nonparametric unseen species model using Euler transformation. TCRdb applied fastp at Q25 and MiXCR to the public reads, then kept only in-frame beta chains. CDR3 protein sequences are deduplicated, and each keeps its most common genes and DNA. None of the V and J calls come from the authors' own analysis; TCRdb made them. Here the sample has about 830,000 distinct CDR3 sequences; approximately 65% occur a single time. The ten largest clones represent 25% to 35% of the sample.

Sequences were obtained from blood. The chain was built from TRBV9 and TRBJ2-5; a stretch of 9 junction bases matches TRBD1. This clonotype was obtained from a young man in good health. The CDR3 reads CASSVAGQGRETQYF. The DNA sequence is as follows: TGTGCCAGCAGCGTAGCTGGACAGGGGAGGGAGACCCAGTACTTC. The CDR3 plus the reference TRBV9 and TRBJ2-5 genes for the other parts give the full variable domain: DSGVTQTPKHLITATGQRVTLRCSPRSGDLSVYWYQQSLDQGLQFLIQYYNGEERAKGNILERFSAQQFPDLHSELNLSSLELGDSALYFCASSVAGQGRETQYFGPGTRLLVL.